This T cell receptor (beta chain) is drawn from a study of CD8+ T cells in alopecia areata. Study-wide results and limits: Mouse data revealed clearer TCR sharing than patient data did, a gap possibly tied to HLA.

This clone was recorded only once. What it binds is unknown. Following RNA extraction, reverse transcription yielded cDNA that acted as the sequencing template. The method was immunoSEQ multiplex PCR; TCRdb's version includes in-frame clones alone and lacks a portion of them. This sample has 180,000 or so clones, with about 48% found just once. V gave up 1 base and J gave up 5 bases, with 14 bases separating them. Looked up from germline, CDR1 is SNHLY and CDR2 is FYNNEI. The CDR3 length is 16 residues. Indicated treatment: oral pan-JAK inhibitor, 5-10 mg twice daily. The rearrangement links TRBV2 to TRBJ1-4; TRBD1 might be the D (6 bases). The sequences come from CD8+ T cells sorted from blood, collected at week 24, from a patient treated with tofacitinib. The receptor's source is a human donor with alopecia areata. CDR3 in DNA: TGTGCCAGCAGTGAAGGGGCAGGGCAGGGGAATGAAAAACTGTTTTTT. Amino acid sequence: CASSEGAGQGNEKLFF.